Listed below are T cell receptor beta chains from one sample, sequenced in a study of cytomegalovirus exposure and HLA in healthy donors. Assay used: immunoSEQ multiplex PCR; TCRdb lists only in-frame clones, some missing. The repertoire has some 120,000 clones, 80% of them found once; the top ten carry 1%. Sequencing used PBMCs. The source is a man aged 35-49 years in good health and CMV-seronegative. The CDR3 runs from the conserved cysteine through the conserved F or W. D genes are given only for firm matches. Size values are once, few and many counts, or a class for expanded clones, and some rows have none.

clone size	V gene	J gene	D gene	CDR3 DNA	CDR3 protein
.	TRBV9	TRBJ2-7	.	TGTGCCAGCAGCCCCCGGGACGGAGGGATGGGCGAGCAGTACTTC	CASSPRDGGMGEQYF
.	TRBV7-9	TRBJ1-4	.	TGTGCCACCCGGGACATGGGTGAAAAACTGTTTTTT	CATRDMGEKLFF
.	TRBV2	TRBJ2-5	.	TGTGCCAGCAGACAAGGGGTCGGCAGCTTTATGAAAGAGACCCAGTACTTC	CASRQGVGSFMKETQYF
.	TRBV19	TRBJ1-2	TRBD1	TGTGCCAGTAAATTCATTTCGGACAGGGCCTCTGGAGGCTACACCTTC	CASKFISDRASGGYTF
.	TRBV18	TRBJ2-5	.	TGTGCCAGCTCACCGCGTTCCACGGAGACCCAGTACTTC	CASSPRSTETQYF
.	TRBV5-1	TRBJ2-5	.	TGCGCCAGCAGCCCCCCACGCGGCAGCGGAGAGACCCAGTACTTC	CASSPPRGSGETQYF
.	TRBV18	TRBJ2-6	.	TGTGCCAGCTCACCGCAGGCTACAGGGTACCCCTCTGGGGCCAACGTCCTGACTTTC	CASSPQATGYPSGANVLTF
few	TRBV6-5	TRBJ2-7	.	TGTGCCAGCAGTTACAGCCGGGGTGAGCAGTACTTC	CASSYSRGEQYF
.	TRBV6-1	TRBJ1-4	.	TGTGCCAGCATTGGGAGAGCCTCTAATGAAGAACTGTTTTTT	CASIGRASNEELFF
few	TRBV19	TRBJ2-1	.	TGTGCCAGTAGTATAGATGGACAGTTGAGAGACAATGAGCAGTTCTTC	CASSIDGQLRDNEQFF
.	TRBV30	TRBJ2-3	.	TGTGCCTGGAGATCCGCAGGGATAGATACGCAGTATTTT	CAWRSAGIDTQYF
.	TRBV19	TRBJ2-1	.	TGTGCCAGTAGTATCGGGTTTTCCTCCGGGAGCTACAATGAGCAGTTCTTC	CASSIGFSSGSYNEQFF
few	TRBV5-1	TRBJ2-3	.	TGCGCCAGCAGCCAGGGGGGCCTCACAGATACGCAGTATTTT	CASSQGGLTDTQYF
.	TRBV10-3	TRBJ2-5	TRBD1	TGTGCCATCAGTGACCCGGGACAGGGGTTTGGGCCCCAGTACTTC	CAISDPGQGFGPQYF
once	TRBV7-9	TRBJ1-1	TRBD1	TGTGCCAGCAGCAGGGGACAGGGCCTCGGGAACACTGAAGCTTTCTTT	CASSRGQGLGNTEAFF
.	TRBV30	TRBJ2-3	.	TGTGCCTGGATCGGGGACACAGATACGCAGTATTTT	CAWIGDTDTQYF
.	TRBV4-2	TRBJ2-3	TRBD2	TGTGCCAGCAGCCCCAGCGGGGGCACAGATACGCAGTATTTT	CASSPSGGTDTQYF
once	TRBV7-8	TRBJ1-2	TRBD1	TGTGCCAGCAGCTTAGGACTTAGTGGTGGCAGGGGGGAAACTAACTATGGCTACACCTTC	CASSLGLSGGRGETNYGYTF
.	TRBV5-1	TRBJ2-7	TRBD1	TGCGCCAGCAGCTTGGTCGGACAGGGATCCCGCGAGCAGTACTTC	CASSLVGQGSREQYF
.	TRBV6-1	TRBJ1-4	TRBD1	TGTGCCAGCAGTACTGGACAGGGAAGGGAAAAACTGTTTTTT	CASSTGQGREKLFF
once	TRBV14	TRBJ2-2	TRBD1	TGTGCCAGCAGCCATTTACAGGGGGACACCGGGGAGCTGTTTTTT	CASSHLQGDTGELFF
.	TRBV11-2	TRBJ2-1	TRBD1	TGTGCCAGCACCACACCACCAGGGGGCTCTCCCTGGAATGAGCAGTTCTTC	CASTTPPGGSPWNEQFF